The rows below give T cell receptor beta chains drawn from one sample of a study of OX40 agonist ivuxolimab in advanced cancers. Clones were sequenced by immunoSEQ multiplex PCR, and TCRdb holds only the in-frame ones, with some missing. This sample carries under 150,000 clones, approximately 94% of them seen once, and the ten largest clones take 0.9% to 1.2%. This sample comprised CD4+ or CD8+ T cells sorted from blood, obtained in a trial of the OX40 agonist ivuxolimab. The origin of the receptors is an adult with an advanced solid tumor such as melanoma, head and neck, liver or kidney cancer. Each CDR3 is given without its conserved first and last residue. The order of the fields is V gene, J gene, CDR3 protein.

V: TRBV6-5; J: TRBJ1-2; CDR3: ASSPGTGGPYGYT
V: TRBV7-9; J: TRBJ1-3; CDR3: ASSTDRVAGNTIY
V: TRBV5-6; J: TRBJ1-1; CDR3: ASSAEDTNTEAF
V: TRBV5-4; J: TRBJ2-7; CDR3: ASSATRYYEQY
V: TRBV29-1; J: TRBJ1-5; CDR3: SVRADLNQPQH
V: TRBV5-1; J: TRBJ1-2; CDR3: ASSAGQNYGYT
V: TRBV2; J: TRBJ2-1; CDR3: ASRMIPRSYNEQF
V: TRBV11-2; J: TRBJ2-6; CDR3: ASSPQRSALSGANVLT
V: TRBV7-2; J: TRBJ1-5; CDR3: ASSLGVGGSNQPQH
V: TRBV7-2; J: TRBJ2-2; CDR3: ASSADRGHTGELF
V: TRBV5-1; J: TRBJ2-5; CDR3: ASGRGPAPQETQY
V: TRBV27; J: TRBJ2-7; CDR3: ASSPLGAREQY
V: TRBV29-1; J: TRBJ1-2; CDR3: SGVTRAGQWDGYT
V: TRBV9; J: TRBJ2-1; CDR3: ASSELAGYNEQF
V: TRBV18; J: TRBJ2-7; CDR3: ASSPRGRPYEQY
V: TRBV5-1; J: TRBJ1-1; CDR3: ASSLEGSPNTEAF
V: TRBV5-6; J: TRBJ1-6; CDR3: ASSSGHRIGNSPLH
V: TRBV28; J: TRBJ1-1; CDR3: ASSLPGAANTEAF
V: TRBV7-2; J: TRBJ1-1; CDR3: ASSLGDGTEAF
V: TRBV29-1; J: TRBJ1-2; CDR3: SVGPVAYGYT
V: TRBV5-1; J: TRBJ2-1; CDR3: ASSLLPGKNEQF
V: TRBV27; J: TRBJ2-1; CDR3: ASSYKVNNEQF
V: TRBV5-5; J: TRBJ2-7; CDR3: ASSLGGQGRYEQY
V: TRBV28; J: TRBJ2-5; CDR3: ASSPGLAYETQY
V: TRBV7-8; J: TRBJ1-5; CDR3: ASSRNNNQPQH
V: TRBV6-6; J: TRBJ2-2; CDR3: ASSYNTGELF
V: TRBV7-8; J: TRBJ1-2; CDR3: ASSSNRIFYKGYT
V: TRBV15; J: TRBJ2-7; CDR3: ATSRDSPVYEQY
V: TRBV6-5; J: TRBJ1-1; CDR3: ASHRGTVEAF
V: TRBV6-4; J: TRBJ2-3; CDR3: ASSDGGADTQY
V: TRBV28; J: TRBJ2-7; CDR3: ASSPGTALYEQY
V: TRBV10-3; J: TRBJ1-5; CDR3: AISESRGSQPQH
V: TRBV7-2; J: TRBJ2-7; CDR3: ASSLETSGRASY
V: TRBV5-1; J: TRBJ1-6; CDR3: ASSRAGTGNSPLH
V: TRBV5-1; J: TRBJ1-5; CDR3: ASSLGTGPQH
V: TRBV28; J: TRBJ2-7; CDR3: ASTLGGQSYEQY
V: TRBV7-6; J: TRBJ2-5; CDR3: ASSLWGGQETQY
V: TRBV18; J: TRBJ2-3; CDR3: ASSPLTSGGTDTQY
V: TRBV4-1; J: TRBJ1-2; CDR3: ASSQYWATYGYT
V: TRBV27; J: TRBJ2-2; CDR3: ASTRKGTNTGELF
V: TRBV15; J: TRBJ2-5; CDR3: ATSREGQETQY
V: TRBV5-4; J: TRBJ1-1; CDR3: ASSLADRVSEAF
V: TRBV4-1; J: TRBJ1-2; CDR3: ASSLDRDVSHT
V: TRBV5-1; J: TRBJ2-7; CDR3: ASSLAQDSYEQY
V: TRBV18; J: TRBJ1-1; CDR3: ASSPPASKRNTEAF
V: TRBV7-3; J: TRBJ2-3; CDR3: ASSLTLDRGSDTQY
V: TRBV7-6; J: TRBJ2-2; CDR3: ASSSRLAGEVGELF
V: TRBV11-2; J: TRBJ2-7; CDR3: ASSSRGARVYEQY